This is a list of T cell receptor beta chains from one sample in a study of cytomegalovirus exposure and HLA in healthy donors. Sequencing was performed with immunoSEQ multiplex PCR; in TCRdb, only in-frame clones are kept and a portion is missing. The table lists approximately 100,000 clones, more than 60% of them singletons, with around 5.8% in the top ten. The sample taken for sequencing was PBMCs. Receptors were obtained from a woman aged 45 to 65 in good health and CMV-seropositive. Both conserved end residues are part of each CDR3. Fields, in order: clone size, V gene, J gene, D gene, CDR3 protein, CDR3 DNA. A D gene is named only where the DNA matches it firmly. Some rows mark clone size as missing; the rest say once, few, many or name a class of expanded clone.

clone_size: .
v_call: TRBV7-6
j_call: TRBJ2-7
d_call: .
cdr3_aa: CASSLDLSSHEQYF
cdr3_nt: TGTGCCAGCAGCTTAGATCTTAGCTCCCACGAGCAGTACTTC

clone_size: .
v_call: TRBV6-6
j_call: TRBJ1-1
d_call: TRBD1
cdr3_aa: CASSSTGGAGITEAFF
cdr3_nt: TGTGCCAGCAGTTCAACAGGGGGCGCGGGAATCACTGAAGCTTTCTTT

clone_size: .
v_call: TRBV5-1
j_call: TRBJ1-4
d_call: .
cdr3_aa: CASNFMGTPNEKLFF
cdr3_nt: TGCGCCAGCAACTTTATGGGGACTCCTAATGAAAAACTGTTTTTT

clone_size: .
v_call: TRBV25-1
j_call: TRBJ2-2
d_call: TRBD1
cdr3_aa: CASFRGTGELFF
cdr3_nt: TGTGCCAGCTTCAGGGGGACCGGGGAGCTGTTTTTT

clone_size: .
v_call: TRBV5-4
j_call: TRBJ1-2
d_call: .
cdr3_aa: CASSLGGADYGYTF
cdr3_nt: TGTGCCAGCAGCTTGGGGGGCGCGGACTATGGCTACACCTTC

clone_size: .
v_call: TRBV6-5
j_call: TRBJ2-1
d_call: TRBD2
cdr3_aa: CASSHSGGAYNEQFF
cdr3_nt: TGTGCCAGCAGCCATAGCGGGGGGGCCTACAATGAGCAGTTCTTC

clone_size: .
v_call: TRBV7-3
j_call: TRBJ1-2
d_call: .
cdr3_aa: CASSLTSLVGSRGYTF
cdr3_nt: TGTGCCAGCAGCTTAACCTCCTTAGTCGGGTCCCGTGGCTACACCTTC

clone_size: .
v_call: TRBV7-9
j_call: TRBJ2-1
d_call: .
cdr3_aa: CASTLGYYNEQFF
cdr3_nt: TGTGCCAGCACCCTAGGATACTACAATGAGCAGTTCTTC

clone_size: .
v_call: TRBV7-9
j_call: TRBJ2-3
d_call: .
cdr3_aa: CASSPDRDTLTQYF
cdr3_nt: TGTGCCAGCAGCCCTGACCGGGACACACTTACGCAGTATTTT

clone_size: many
v_call: TRBV7-9
j_call: TRBJ2-1
d_call: .
cdr3_aa: CASSSERIPYNEQFF
cdr3_nt: TGTGCCAGCAGCAGCGAACGGATTCCCTACAATGAGCAGTTCTTC